Listed below are T cell receptor beta chains from one sample, sequenced in a study of T cell clusters in autoimmune cytopenias. For each CDR3 protein, TCRdb gives one entry from its re-call of the multiplex PCR reads, without DNA. The specimen's table records under 13,000 distinct CDR3 sequences. These same records also appear under a second study, on T cell repertoires in aging, cancer and after chemotherapy.

The specimen was peripheral blood. The source is a human donor in good health. Each CDR3 is given with its conserved first and last residue. Clone size is not always given. Where it is, it says once, few, many or a class for expanded clones.

>TRBJ2-1|.|TRBV7-2
CASSLGSSYNEQFF
>TRBJ1-3|.|TRBV4-1
CASSQRTGRTSGNTIYF
>TRBJ1-3|.|TRBV4-2
CASSAQLGTAAGNTIYF
>TRBJ2-7|medium-sized|TRBV27
CASSPGTLPNEQYF
>TRBJ1-4|.|TRBV4-1
CASSQFGLLHEKLFF
>TRBJ1-3|.|TRBV2
CASSERTGNTIYF
>TRBJ1-2|medium-sized|TRBV27
CASSLSGYGYTF
>TRBJ2-3|.|TRBV20-1
CSAQRRGGTDTQYF
>TRBJ1-5|.|TRBV19
CASSKTSGQGFVFANQPQHF
>TRBJ1-2|.|TRBV5-1
CASSLTGVSYGYTF
>TRBJ2-4|.|TRBV5-8
CASHGGGAKNIQYF
>TRBJ2-2|.|TRBV7-3
CASSLGKNTGELFF
>TRBJ1-6|.|TRBV4-1
CASSQGANSPLHF
>TRBJ2-7|medium-sized|TRBV11-1
CASSLPGQGYEQYF
>TRBJ2-6|.|TRBV6-6
CASSFNPGTGANVLTF
>TRBJ2-7|.|TRBV7-2
CASSPGTATYEQYF
>TRBJ2-7|.|TRBV20-1
CSARDPGLDEQYF
>TRBJ1-4|medium-sized|TRBV6-1
CASSEAKGTGEKLFF
>TRBJ2-6|.|TRBV4-2
CASSQERRIRGHSGANVLTF
>TRBJ1-1|.|TRBV6-1
CASHQVLWGTEAFF
>TRBJ2-1|.|TRBV6-2/TRBV6-3
CASNKFRPGQEQFF
>TRBJ1-5|.|TRBV30
CAWQYRDRDNQPQHF
>TRBJ2-1|.|TRBV11-3
CASSTWRAPNEQFF
>TRBJ2-1|medium-sized|TRBV30
CAWSPPGYNEQFF
>TRBJ1-6|.|TRBV4-3
CASSQEFTGGNSPLHF
>TRBJ2-3|.|TRBV18
CASSPRQLTGRSNGGTDTQYF
>TRBJ1-4|.|TRBV28
CASSLTGTNEKLFF
>TRBJ2-7|.|TRBV7-9
CASREGVGNEQYF
>TRBJ1-5|.|TRBV7-2
CASSLKVSGIGNQPQHF
>TRBJ1-4|.|TRBV2
CASSEDRQGGSNEKLFF
>TRBJ1-3|medium-sized|TRBV7-9
CASRQGEGNTIYF
>TRBJ2-2|.|TRBV6-4
CASSEGGSTGELFF
>TRBJ1-2|medium-sized|TRBV20-1
CSAEDIQGANYGYTF
>TRBJ2-7|.|TRBV7-9
CASSSFTGRTGGVKWDDEQYF
>TRBJ2-7|.|TRBV5-4
CASSVDWGGNYEQYF
>TRBJ2-7|.|TRBV7-9
CASSRGGQETYEQYF
>TRBJ2-6|medium-sized|TRBV20-1
CSASVGTGANVLTF
>TRBJ2-3|medium-sized|TRBV19
CASSIRGGLDTQYF
>TRBJ2-5|.|TRBV20-1
CSAPTSGQETQYF
>TRBJ1-6|medium-sized|TRBV18
CASSVRDIAVGNSPLHF
>TRBJ2-6|medium-sized|TRBV30
CAWSSISGANVLTF
>TRBJ1-2|.|TRBV9
CASSVGSRDGYTF
>TRBJ1-1|.|TRBV25-1
CASRTGGRTEAFF
>TRBJ2-3|.|TRBV20-1
CSARYSDTQYF
>TRBJ1-2|.|TRBV11-2
CASSFDRGRRINYGYTF
>TRBJ2-1|.|TRBV12-3/TRBV12-4
CASSFLVLPMQFF
>TRBJ1-2|medium-sized|TRBV18
CASSPLGQGFNYGYTF
>TRBJ2-4|.|TRBV18
CASSPRQGGGLAKNIQYF
>TRBJ2-7|.|TRBV7-9
CASSFHGSEQYF
>TRBJ1-4|.|TRBV5-1
CASSSSDRGEKLFF
>TRBJ2-1|medium-sized|TRBV14
CASSRIPGQGTYNEQFF
>TRBJ2-2|.|TRBV5-6
CASSHSRGMNTGELFF
>TRBJ2-3|.|TRBV12-3/TRBV12-4
CASRRTDHTDTQYF
>TRBJ2-1|.|TRBV20-1
CSAETRGGFSYNEQFF
>TRBJ2-3|.|TRBV6-2/TRBV6-3
CASSYSTRDTDTQYF